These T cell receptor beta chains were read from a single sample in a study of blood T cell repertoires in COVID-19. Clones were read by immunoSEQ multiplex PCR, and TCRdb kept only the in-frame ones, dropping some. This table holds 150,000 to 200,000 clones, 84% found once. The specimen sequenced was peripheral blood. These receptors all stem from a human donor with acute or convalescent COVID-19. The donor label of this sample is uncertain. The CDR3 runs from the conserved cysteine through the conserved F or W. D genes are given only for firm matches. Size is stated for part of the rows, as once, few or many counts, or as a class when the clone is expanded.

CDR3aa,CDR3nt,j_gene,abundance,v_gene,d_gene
CASRDSLNTEAFF,TGCGCCAGCAGGGACAGTTTGAACACTGAAGCTTTCTTT,TRBJ1-1,-,TRBV5-1,-
CASSTSGTSALAKNIQYF,TGTGCCAGTAGTACATCCGGGACTAGCGCCCTAGCCAAAAACATTCAGTACTTC,TRBJ2-4,-,TRBV19,TRBD2
CASSLRGLGNEQFF,TGTGCCAGCAGCTTAAGGGGATTGGGGAATGAGCAGTTCTTC,TRBJ2-1,few,TRBV5-6,-
CASSLGQHTKGSPLHF,TGTGCCAGCAGTCTGGGACAGCACACAAAGGGTTCACCCCTCCACTTT,TRBJ1-6,-,TRBV6-6,TRBD1
CASSPGLAGVGAIYEQYF,TGCGCCAGCAGCCCGGGACTAGCGGGAGTCGGGGCCATATACGAGCAGTACTTC,TRBJ2-7,-,TRBV5-1,TRBD2
CASSSHSGKRPYEQYF,TGTGCCAGCAGTTCCCATAGCGGGAAGCGCCCCTACGAGCAGTACTTC,TRBJ2-7,-,TRBV27,TRBD2
CASSPQPTTDEQYF,TGTGCCAGCAGTCCCCAACCTACTACGGACGAGCAGTACTTC,TRBJ2-7,-,TRBV7-2,-
CASSLDPREETQYF,TGTGCCAGCAGCTTAGATCCCAGGGAAGAGACCCAGTACTTC,TRBJ2-5,-,TRBV11-3,-
CASSRSGGNQPQHF,TGTGCCAGCAGCCGATCCGGGGGGAATCAGCCCCAGCATTTT,TRBJ1-5,-,TRBV3-1/TRBV3-2,-
CSASYSNAYEQYF,TGCAGTGCTAGTTACAGCAACGCCTACGAGCAGTACTTC,TRBJ2-7,-,TRBV20-1,-
CASHPTPGQAITEAFF,TGCGCCAGCCACCCGACTCCGGGACAGGCCATCACTGAAGCTTTCTTT,TRBJ1-1,-,TRBV4-1,TRBD1
CASRSGQDYGYTF,TGTGCCAGCAGATCGGGACAGGACTATGGCTACACCTTC,TRBJ1-2,-,TRBV28,TRBD1
CASSLTGSYSTDTQYF,TGTGCCAGCAGCTTAACCGGGTCTTACAGCACAGATACGCAGTATTTT,TRBJ2-3,once,TRBV7-3,-
CASSLANNQPQHF,TGTGCCAGCAGCTTAGCCAACAATCAGCCCCAGCATTTT,TRBJ1-5,-,TRBV11-1,-
CASSPDRVGAYEQYF,TGTGCCAGCAGTCCCGACAGGGTAGGGGCCTACGAGCAGTACTTC,TRBJ2-7,-,TRBV6-6,TRBD1
CASRTGEAEKLFF,TGTGCCAGCCGGACAGGGGAGGCGGAAAAACTGTTTTTT,TRBJ1-4,-,TRBV19,TRBD1
CASSLPRGRRYF,TGTGCCAGCAGTTTACCCAGGGGCAGGAGGTACTTC,TRBJ2-7,-,TRBV27,-
CASSLAGGSNYGYTF,TGCGCCAGCAGCTTGGCCGGCGGGTCAAACTATGGCTACACCTTC,TRBJ1-2,-,TRBV5-1,-
CATSRRTVGTEAFF,TGTGCCACCAGCAGAAGGACAGTAGGCACTGAAGCTTTCTTT,TRBJ1-1,-,TRBV15,-
CASSLKDSREHYGYTF,TGTGCCAGCAGCCTAAAGGATTCCAGGGAACACTATGGCTACACCTTC,TRBJ1-2,-,TRBV5-4,-
CASSLDRAYEQYF,TGCGCCAGCAGCTTGGACAGGGCCTACGAGCAGTACTTC,TRBJ2-7,-,TRBV5-1,-
CASFRLTDTQYF,TGTGCCTCCTTTAGACTTACAGATACGCAGTATTTT,TRBJ2-3,-,TRBV6-5,-
CASTAGSSYNSPLHF,TGTGCCAGTACCGCGGGCTCCTCCTATAATTCACCCCTCCACTTT,TRBJ1-6,-,TRBV19,-
CASSQQPQGLSNQPQHF,TGCGCCAGCAGTCAGCAACCTCAGGGTCTAAGCAATCAGCCCCAGCATTTT,TRBJ1-5,-,TRBV23-1,-